This T cell receptor beta chain was captured by sequencing in a study of blood T cells in healthy people across ages. Study observations and caveats: TCR beta diversity per million T cells fell roughly linearly with age.

The CDR3 consists of 13 residues. Trimming left V 1 base short and J 0 bases short, with 3 bases between. Germline V gene sequence: CDR1 ENHRY, CDR2 SYGVKD. For the second PCR, which ran for about 6 to 11 cycles, a sample-barcoded 5' primer and a J-beta primer mix were used. MiXCR was run by TCRdb on the 5' RACE reads, yielding one entry per CDR3 protein. The sample yields roughly 1.9 million distinct CDR3 sequences, around 40% seen once. This clonotype was detected a few times. Its matching antigen is unknown. The sample consisted of blood. This clonotype originated in a human donor in good health. The genes are TRBV10-3 and TRBJ2-5, with D hard to call. CDR3 protein: CAISELDQETQYF. CDR3 in DNA: TGTGCCATCAGTGAGTTAGACCAAGAGACCCAGTACTTC.